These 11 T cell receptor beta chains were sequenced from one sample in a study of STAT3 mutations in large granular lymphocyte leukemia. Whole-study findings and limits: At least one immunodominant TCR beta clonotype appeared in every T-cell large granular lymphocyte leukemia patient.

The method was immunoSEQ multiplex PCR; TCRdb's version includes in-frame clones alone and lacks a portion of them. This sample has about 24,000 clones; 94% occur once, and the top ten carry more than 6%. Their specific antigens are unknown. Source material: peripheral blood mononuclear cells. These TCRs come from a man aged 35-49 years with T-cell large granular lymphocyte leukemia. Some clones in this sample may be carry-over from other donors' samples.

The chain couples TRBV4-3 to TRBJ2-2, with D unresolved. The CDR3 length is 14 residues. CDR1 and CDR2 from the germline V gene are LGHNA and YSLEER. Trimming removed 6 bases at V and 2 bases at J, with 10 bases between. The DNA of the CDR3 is TGCGCCAGCAGTCCCTGGGAAAACACCGGGGAGCTGTTTTTT. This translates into CASSPWENTGELFF.

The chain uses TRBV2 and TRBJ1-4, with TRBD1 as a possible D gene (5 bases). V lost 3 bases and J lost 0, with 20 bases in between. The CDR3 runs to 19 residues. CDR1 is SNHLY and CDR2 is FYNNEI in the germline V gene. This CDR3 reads CASSEGGRGAPSTNEKLFF. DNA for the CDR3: TGTGCCAGCAGTGAGGGGGGGAGGGGTGCCCCTTCAACTAATGAAAAACTGTTTTTT.

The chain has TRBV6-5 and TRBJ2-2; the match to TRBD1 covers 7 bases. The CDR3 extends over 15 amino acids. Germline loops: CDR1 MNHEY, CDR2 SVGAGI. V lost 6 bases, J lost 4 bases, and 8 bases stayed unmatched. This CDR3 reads CASSDRVVSTGELFF. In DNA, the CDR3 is TGTGCCAGCAGCGACAGGGTAGTAAGCACCGGGGAGCTGTTTTTT.

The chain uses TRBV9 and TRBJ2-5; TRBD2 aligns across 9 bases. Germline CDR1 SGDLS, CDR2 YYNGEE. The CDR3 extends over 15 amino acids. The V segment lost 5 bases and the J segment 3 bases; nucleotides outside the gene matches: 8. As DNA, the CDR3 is TGTGCCAGCAGTCAAGCGGGGGGAACTAAAGAGACCCAGTACTTC. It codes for CASSQAGGTKETQYF.

CDR3 region: CASSSEAGPNREQYF. The DNA of the CDR3 is TGTGCCAGCAGCTCAGAGGCGGGGCCAAACAGGGAGCAGTACTTC. The rearrangement joins TRBV7-2 to TRBJ2-7; TRBD2 might be the D (6 bases). CDR1 SGHTA and CDR2 FQGNSA come from the germline V gene. The V end was cut by 4 bases, the J end by 7 bases, with 20 bases between. This CDR3 has 15 amino acids.

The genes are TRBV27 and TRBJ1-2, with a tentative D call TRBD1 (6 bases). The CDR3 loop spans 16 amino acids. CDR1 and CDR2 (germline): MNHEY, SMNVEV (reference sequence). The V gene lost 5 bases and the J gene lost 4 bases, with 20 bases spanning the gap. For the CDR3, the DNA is TGTGCCAGCAGTACAGAGGGGAGGGGGGCGGTCTATGGCTACACCTTC. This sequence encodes CASSTEGRGAVYGYTF.

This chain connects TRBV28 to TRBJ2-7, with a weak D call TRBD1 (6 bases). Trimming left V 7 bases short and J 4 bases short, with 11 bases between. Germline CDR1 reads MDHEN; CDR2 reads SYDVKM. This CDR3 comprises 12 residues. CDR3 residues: CASTATGYEQYF. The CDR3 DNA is TGTGCCAGCACCGCGACAGGTTACGAGCAGTACTTC.

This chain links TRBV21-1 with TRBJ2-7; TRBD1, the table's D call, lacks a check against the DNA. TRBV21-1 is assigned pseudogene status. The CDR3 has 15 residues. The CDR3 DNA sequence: TGTGCCAGCAGCACCCACCGGGACAGCAACTACGAGCAGTACTTC. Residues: CASSTHRDSNYEQYF.

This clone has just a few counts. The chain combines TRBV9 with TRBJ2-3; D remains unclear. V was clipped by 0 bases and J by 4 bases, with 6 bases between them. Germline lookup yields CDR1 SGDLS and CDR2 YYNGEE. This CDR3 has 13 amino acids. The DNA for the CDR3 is TGTGCCAGCAGCGTAGTTGAGGCAGATACGCAGTATTTT. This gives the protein CASSVVEADTQYF.

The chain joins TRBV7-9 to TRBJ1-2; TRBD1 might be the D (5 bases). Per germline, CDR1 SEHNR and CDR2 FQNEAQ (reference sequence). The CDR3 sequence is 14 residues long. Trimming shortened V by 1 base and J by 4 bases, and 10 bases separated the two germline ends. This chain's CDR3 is CASSLGSGTYGYTF. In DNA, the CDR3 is TGTGCCAGCAGCTTAGGGTCAGGGACCTATGGCTACACCTTC.

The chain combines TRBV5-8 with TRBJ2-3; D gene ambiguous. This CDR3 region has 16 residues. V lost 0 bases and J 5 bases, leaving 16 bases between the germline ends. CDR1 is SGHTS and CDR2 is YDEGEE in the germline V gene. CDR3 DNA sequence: TGTGCCAGCAGCTTGGGGTACGTCGCTACACAAGATACGCAGTATTTT. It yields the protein CASSLGYVATQDTQYF. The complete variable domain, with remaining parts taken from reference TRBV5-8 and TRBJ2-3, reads EAGVTQSPTHLIKTRGQQATLRCSPISGHTSVYWYQQALGLGLQFLLWYDEGEERNRGNFPPRFSGRQFPNYSSELNVNALELEDSALYLCASSLGYVATQDTQYFGPGTRLTVL.